This T cell receptor beta chain came from a study of blood T cell repertoires in COVID-19. About the research overall: COVID-19 samples collected from the United States, Italy and Spain covered acute and convalescent phases.

In the authors' workflow: Amplification from reference gene primers served as the basis for estimated nucleated cell counts. This table comes from immunoSEQ multiplex PCR, and its TCRdb copy is limited to in-frame clones, with some not included. V and J calls and clone size follow that table, whereas D and trimming were derived from the DNA. This table has approximately 52,000 clones, 90% appearing once. Trimming shortened V by 0 bases and J by 0 bases, and 2 bases separated the two germline ends. This CDR3 comprises 13 residues. CDR1 and CDR2 from the germline V gene are LNHNV and YYDKDF (reference sequence).

This TCR came from a human donor in a cohort sampled during active COVID-19. The chain joins TRBV15 to TRBJ1-1, with unresolved D. Sequenced material: peripheral blood. The CDR3: CATSRDMNTEAFF. CDR3 nucleotides: TGTGCCACCAGCAGAGATATGAACACTGAAGCTTTCTTT.